The entry below describes one T cell receptor (beta chain). No antigen is known for it. The entry originates in a study of cytomegalovirus exposure and HLA in healthy donors. Study-wide points: Owing to their indistinguishability, certain V segments, notably TRBV6-2 and TRBV6-3, were excluded. An analysis was carried out later, and it reportedly showed fewer N-insertions in an Asian-associated ancestry cluster than the approximately 670-donor mean. CMV serostatus was the only immune exposure information that was available. An analysis that came later showed most CMV-associated TCR beta chains appearing HLA-restricted.

There are 13 residues in the CDR3. With V trimmed by 5 bases and J by 5 bases, 2 bases remained unmatched. The germline V gene encodes CDR1 LNHDA and CDR2 SQIVND (reference sequence). The study ran its PCR with 60 Vbeta and 13 Jbeta primers. Sequencing used immunoSEQ multiplex PCR; TCRdb keeps in-frame clones, though not all of them. The clone table shows about 210,000 clones, with the ten largest holding less than 1%. The receptor was isolated from a woman younger than 45 in good health and CMV-seropositive. The J gene is TRBJ1-5, the V gene TRBV19, with 8 positions matching TRBD1. Sequences were obtained from PBMCs. This CDR3 reads CASSLDRDQPQHF. The DNA of the CDR3 is TGTGCCAGTAGTTTGGACAGGGATCAGCCCCAGCATTTT. The full variable domain, in which reference TRBV19 and TRBJ1-5 provide the parts outside the CDR3, is DGGITQSPKYLFRKEGQNVTLSCEQNLNHDAMYWYRQDPGQGLRLIYYSQIVNDFQKGDIAEGYSVSREKKESFPLTVTSAQKNPTAFYLCASSLDRDQPQHFGDGTRLSIL.